A selection of T cell receptor beta chains follows, all from one sample in a study of T cell responses to AZD1222 COVID-19 vaccine. Sequenced by immunoSEQ multiplex PCR; TCRdb stores in-frame clones only, minus some. The sample carries around 81,000 clones, 65% to 85% recorded once. The specimen was peripheral blood, collected on day 0 of AZD1222 vaccination. The receptors derive from an adult in good health. Both conserved end residues are part of each CDR3.

TRBV12-1	CATPTGTGHGYTF
TRBV19	CASSEKRTGAGNTIYF
TRBV4-3	CASSQEARGAYEQYF
TRBV7-2	CASSPSPVLSEQFF
TRBV11-2	CASSSHPGQGWSGTEAFF
TRBV6-1	CASSEGGARGRQPQHF
TRBV2	CASSESNYGYTF
TRBV5-1	CASSLEPGEAPEQYF
TRBV10-3	CAISEGGTLETQYF
TRBV5-5	CASSLRGTYEGYTF
TRBV7-2	CASSTVLSGANVLTF
TRBV1	CTSSPPRGGTSGAFSYEQYF
TRBV4-1	CASSQGLAGATLPYEQYF
TRBV12-3/TRBV12-4	CASSSGAYGYTF
TRBV23-1	CASSQSGLNTEAFF
TRBV25-1	CASSEGGVGELFF
TRBV6-5	CASSLAWGYEQYF
TRBV14	CASSQGGGRYEQYF
TRBV5-5	CASSLAAGEAFF
TRBV7-2	CASSLVTGSNQPQHF
TRBV7-6	CASSSRSTGARDTQYF
TRBV20-1	CSAGEAEKLFF
TRBV19	CASSTGQGGRADTQYF
TRBV9	CASSARRTSGIAGELFF
TRBV27	CASSLGGAPVYGYTF
TRBV7-6	CASSPAGGGTPDTQYF
TRBV15	CATSRDRGALARTLHF
TRBV19	CASSMGRGGSYEQYF
TRBV19	CASSPGWTDSNQPQHF
TRBV6-2/TRBV6-3	CASSYLAGATNTGELFF
TRBV2	CASSTGTRSSPLHF
TRBV19	CASSTNLQENYGYTF